Below, 4 T cell receptor beta chains from the same sample are listed, as sequenced in a study of blood T cell repertoires in COVID-19. The protocol was immunoSEQ multiplex PCR, while the TCRdb copy is restricted to in-frame clones and leaves out a portion. The sample has about 75,000 clones; about 87% are singletons. Material: peripheral blood. The receptors come from a woman in her fifties or sixties with acute or convalescent COVID-19.

This chain links TRBV5-4 with TRBJ2-3; the match to TRBD2 covers 8 bases. V lost 3 bases and J lost 4; bases outside the gene matches: 10. Germline V CDR1 and CDR2: SGHNT, YYREEE (reference sequence). The CDR3 covers 16 residues. The CDR3 DNA follows: TGTGCCAGCAGCTCGACATTAGCGGGACTCTCAGATACGCAGTATTTT. Translated: CASSSTLAGLSDTQYF.

The CDR3 DNA follows: TGTGCCAGCAGCCACCGGGACTCCAAAAAGACCCAGTACTTC. It yields the protein CASSHRDSKKTQYF. This sequence joins TRBV5-6 and TRBJ2-5; weak D call: TRBD2 (6 bases). Per germline, CDR1 SGHDT and CDR2 YYEEEE. Trimming removed 4 bases from V and 6 bases from J, with 16 bases in between. The CDR3 length is 14 residues.

The chain uses TRBV5-1 and TRBJ1-1; perhaps TRBD1 as D (5 bases). V gave up 1 base and J gave up 2 bases, with 12 bases separating them. Germline V gene sequence: CDR1 SGHRS, CDR2 YFSETQ. The CDR3 is made up of 15 amino acids. CDR3 loop: CASSLWGEINTEAFF. The CDR3 DNA reads TGCGCCAGCAGCTTGTGGGGGGAAATAAACACTGAAGCTTTCTTT.

The chain uses TRBV27 and TRBJ1-1; 10 nucleotides agree with TRBD1. Germline V CDR1 and CDR2: MNHEY, SMNVEV (reference sequence). This CDR3 has 14 residues. The junction had 4 bases not matched to a gene; V was cut back by 6 bases and J by 3 bases. CDR3 sequence (DNA): TGTGCCAGCAGGCGACAGGGGGCAGACACTGAAGCTTTCTTT. Translating it yields CASRRQGADTEAFF.